This TCR beta chain was recovered during a study of cytomegalovirus exposure and HLA in healthy donors. Study summary: Of the donors genotyped, 300 to 500 in all, less than 90% fell in the Caucasian-associated ancestry cluster. Regarding the study as a whole: Sequencing likely caused a cluster of highly shared sequence variants.

The PCR contained 60 Vbeta and 13 Jbeta primers. The protocol was immunoSEQ multiplex PCR, while the TCRdb copy is restricted to in-frame clones and leaves out a portion. The repertoire holds about 200,000 clones, with about 84% as singletons. Notes on this clone: Antigen unknown.

Germline lookup yields CDR1 SEHNR and CDR2 FQNEAQ (reference sequence). The CDR3 totals 12 residues. Trimming took off 5 bases at V and 4 bases at J, with 7 bases between the two ends. This TCR came from a woman aged 25 to 39 in good health and CMV-seropositive. The sequencing sample was made of PBMCs. The rearrangement uses TRBV7-9 and TRBJ2-3; D may be TRBD2 (5 bases). CDR3 residues: CASSRGPDTQYF. CDR3 sequence (DNA): TGTGCCAGCAGCCGAGGGCCAGATACGCAGTATTTT.